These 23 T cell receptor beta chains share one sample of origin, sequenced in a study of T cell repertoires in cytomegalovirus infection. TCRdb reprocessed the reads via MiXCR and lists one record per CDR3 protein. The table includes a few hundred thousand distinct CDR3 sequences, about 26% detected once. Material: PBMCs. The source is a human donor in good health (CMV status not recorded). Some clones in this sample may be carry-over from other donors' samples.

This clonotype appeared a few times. The chain's CDR3 is CASSLVTTTPNEQFF. CDR3 DNA: TGTGCCAGCAGCTTAGTGACTACCACTCCGAATGAGCAGTTCTTC. V and J are TRBV7-2 and TRBJ2-1; possible D gene TRBD2, 5 bases. Germline loops: CDR1 SGHTA, CDR2 FQGNSA. This CDR3 is built from 15 residues. V lost 1 base, J lost 7 bases, and 14 bases lay in between.

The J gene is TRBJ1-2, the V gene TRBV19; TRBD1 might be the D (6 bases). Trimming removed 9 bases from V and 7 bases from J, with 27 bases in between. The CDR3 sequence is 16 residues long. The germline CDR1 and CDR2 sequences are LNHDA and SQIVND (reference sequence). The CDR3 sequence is CASTNRDGGRLAGYTF. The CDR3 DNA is TGTGCCAGCACCAACCGGGACGGGGGGCGATTAGCTGGCTACACCTTC.

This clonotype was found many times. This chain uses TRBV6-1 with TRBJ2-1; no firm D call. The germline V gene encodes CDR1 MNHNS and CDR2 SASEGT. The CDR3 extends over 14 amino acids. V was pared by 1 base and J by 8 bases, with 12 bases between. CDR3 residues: CASSEEKGIYEQFF. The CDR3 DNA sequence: TGTGCCAGCAGTGAAGAAAAGGGTATCTATGAGCAGTTCTTC.

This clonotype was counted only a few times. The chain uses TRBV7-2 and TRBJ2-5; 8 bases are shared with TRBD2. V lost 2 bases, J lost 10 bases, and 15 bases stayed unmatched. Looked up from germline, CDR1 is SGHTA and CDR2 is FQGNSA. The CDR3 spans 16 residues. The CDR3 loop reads CASSLTGTPGREGQYF. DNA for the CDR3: TGTGCCAGCAGCTTAACAGGGACTCCCGGGAGGGAGGGCCAGTACTTC.

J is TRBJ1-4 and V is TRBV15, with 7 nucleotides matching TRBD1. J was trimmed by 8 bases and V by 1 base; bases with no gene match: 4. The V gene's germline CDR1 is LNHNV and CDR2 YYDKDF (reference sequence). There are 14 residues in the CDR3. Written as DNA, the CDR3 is TGTGCCACCAGCAGAGTTGGGACAGACGAAAAACTGTTTTTT. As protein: CATSRVGTDEKLFF.

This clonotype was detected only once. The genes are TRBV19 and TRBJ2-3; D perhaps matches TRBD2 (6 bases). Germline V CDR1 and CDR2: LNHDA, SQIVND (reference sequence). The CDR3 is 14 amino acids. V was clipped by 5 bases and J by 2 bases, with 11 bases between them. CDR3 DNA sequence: TGTGCCAGTAGTGAAGCGGGCGTCACAGATACGCAGTATTTT. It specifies CASSEAGVTDTQYF.

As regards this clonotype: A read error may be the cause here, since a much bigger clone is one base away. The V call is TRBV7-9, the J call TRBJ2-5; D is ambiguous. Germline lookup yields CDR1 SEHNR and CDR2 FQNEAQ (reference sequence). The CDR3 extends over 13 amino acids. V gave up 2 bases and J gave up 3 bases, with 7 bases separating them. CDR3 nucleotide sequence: TGTGCCAGCAGCTTATGGGTAGAAGAGACCCAGTACTTC. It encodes CASSLWVEETQYF.

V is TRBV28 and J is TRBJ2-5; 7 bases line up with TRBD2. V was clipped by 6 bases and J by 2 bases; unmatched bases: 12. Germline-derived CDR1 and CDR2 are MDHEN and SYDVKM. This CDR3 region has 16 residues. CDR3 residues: CASSSGGWEGQETQYF. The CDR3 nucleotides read TGTGCCAGCAGCTCCGGAGGGTGGGAGGGGCAAGAGACCCAGTACTTC.

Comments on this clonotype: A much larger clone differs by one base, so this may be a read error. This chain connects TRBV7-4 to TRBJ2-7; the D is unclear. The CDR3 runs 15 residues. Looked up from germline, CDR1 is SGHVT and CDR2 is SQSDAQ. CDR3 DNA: TGTGCCAGCAGCTTAGTACATAGGAGCTCCTACGAGCGGTACGTC. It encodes CASSLVHRSSYERYV.

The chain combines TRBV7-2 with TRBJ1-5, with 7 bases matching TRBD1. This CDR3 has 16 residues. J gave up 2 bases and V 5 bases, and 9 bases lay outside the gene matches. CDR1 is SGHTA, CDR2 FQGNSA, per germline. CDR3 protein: CASSNRQGLGNQPQHF. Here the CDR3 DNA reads TGTGCCAGCAGCAACAGACAGGGACTAGGCAATCAGCCCCAGCATTTT.

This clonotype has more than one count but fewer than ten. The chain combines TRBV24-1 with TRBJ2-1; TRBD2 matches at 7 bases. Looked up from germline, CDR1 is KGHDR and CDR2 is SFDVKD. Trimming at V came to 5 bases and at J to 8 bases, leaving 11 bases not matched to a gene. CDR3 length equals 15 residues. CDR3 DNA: TGTGCCACCAGTGTTGGGCGGGAGCGGTCCCATGAGCAGTTCTTC. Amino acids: CATSVGRERSHEQFF.

The CDR3: CASSYGPWTSGSYEQYF. The DNA of the CDR3 is TGTGCCAGCAGTTACGGCCCTTGGACTAGCGGGAGCTACGAGCAGTACTTC. V usage is TRBV6-6 and J usage is TRBJ2-7; 13 bases match TRBD2. This CDR3 contains 17 residues. Per the germline V gene, CDR1 is MNHNY and CDR2 is SVGAGI (reference sequence). V lost 2 bases, J lost 3 bases, and 7 bases stayed unmatched.

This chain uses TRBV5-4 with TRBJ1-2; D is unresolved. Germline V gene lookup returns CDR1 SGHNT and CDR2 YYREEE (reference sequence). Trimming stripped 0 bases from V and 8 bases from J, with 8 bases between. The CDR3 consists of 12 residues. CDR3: CASSLEQLGYTF. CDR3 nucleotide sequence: TGTGCCAGCAGCTTGGAACAGTTGGGCTACACCTTC.

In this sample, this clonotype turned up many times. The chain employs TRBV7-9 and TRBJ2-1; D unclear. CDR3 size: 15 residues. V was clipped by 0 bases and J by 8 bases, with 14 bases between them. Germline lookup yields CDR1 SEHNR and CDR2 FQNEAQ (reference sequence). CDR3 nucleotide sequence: TGTGCCAGCAGCTTAGCGGTCGGCCATGGGCATGAGCAGTTCTTC. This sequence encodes CASSLAVGHGHEQFF.

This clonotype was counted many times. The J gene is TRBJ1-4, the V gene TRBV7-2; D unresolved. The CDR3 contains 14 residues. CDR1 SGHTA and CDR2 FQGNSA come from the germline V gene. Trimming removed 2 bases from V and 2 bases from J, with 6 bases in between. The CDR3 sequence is CASSLSLTNEKLFF. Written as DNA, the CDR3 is TGTGCCAGCAGCTTATCGCTTACTAATGAAAAACTGTTTTTT.

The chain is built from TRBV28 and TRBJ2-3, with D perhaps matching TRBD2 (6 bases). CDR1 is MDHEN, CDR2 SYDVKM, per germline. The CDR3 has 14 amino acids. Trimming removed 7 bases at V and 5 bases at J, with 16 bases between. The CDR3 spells CASNLRAGIDTQYF. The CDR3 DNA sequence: TGTGCCAGCAACCTCCGGGCGGGGATAGATACGCAGTATTTT.

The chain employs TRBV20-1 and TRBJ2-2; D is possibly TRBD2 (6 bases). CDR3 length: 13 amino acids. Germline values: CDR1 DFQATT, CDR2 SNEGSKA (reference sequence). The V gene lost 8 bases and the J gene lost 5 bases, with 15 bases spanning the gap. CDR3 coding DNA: TGCAGTTTTCGGGAGCCCCTAACCGGGGAGCTGTTTTTT. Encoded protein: CSFREPLTGELFF.

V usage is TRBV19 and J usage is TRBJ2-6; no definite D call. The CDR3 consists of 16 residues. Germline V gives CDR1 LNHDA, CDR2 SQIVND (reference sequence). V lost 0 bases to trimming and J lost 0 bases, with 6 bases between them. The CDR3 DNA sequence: TGTGCCAGTAGTATAGACTCACTCTCTGGGGCCAACGTCCTGACTTTC. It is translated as CASSIDSLSGANVLTF.

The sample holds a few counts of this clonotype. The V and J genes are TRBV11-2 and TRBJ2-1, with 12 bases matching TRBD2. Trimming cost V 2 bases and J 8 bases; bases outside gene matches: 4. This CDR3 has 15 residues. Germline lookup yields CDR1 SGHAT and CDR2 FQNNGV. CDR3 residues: CASSLRLAGEYEQFF. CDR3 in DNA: TGTGCCAGCAGCTTAAGACTAGCGGGAGAGTATGAGCAGTTCTTC. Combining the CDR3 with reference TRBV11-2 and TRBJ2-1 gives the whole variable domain EAGVAQSPRYKIIEKRQSVAFWCNPISGHATLYWYQQILGQGPKLLIQFQNNGVVDDSQLPKDRFSAERLKGVDSTLKIQPAKLEDSAVYLCASSLRLAGEYEQFFGPGTRLTVL.

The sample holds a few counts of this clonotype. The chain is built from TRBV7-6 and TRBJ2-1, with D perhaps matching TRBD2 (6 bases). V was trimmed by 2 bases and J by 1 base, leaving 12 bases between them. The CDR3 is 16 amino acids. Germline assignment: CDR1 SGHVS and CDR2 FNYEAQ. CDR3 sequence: CASSLLGGISYNEQFF. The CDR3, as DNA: TGTGCCAGCAGCTTACTCGGCGGGATATCCTACAATGAGCAGTTCTTC.

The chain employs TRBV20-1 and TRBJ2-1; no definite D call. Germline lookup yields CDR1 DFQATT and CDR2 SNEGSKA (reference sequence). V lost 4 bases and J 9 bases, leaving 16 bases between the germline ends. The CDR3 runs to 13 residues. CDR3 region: CSATSRALGEQFF. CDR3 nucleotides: TGCAGTGCTACGTCCCGGGCCCTGGGTGAGCAGTTCTTC.

CDR3 DNA sequence: TGCAGTGCTGTGGGGGCCAACGTCCTGACTTTC. Translated, it gives CSAVGANVLTF. The chain carries TRBV20-1 and TRBJ2-6; the D is unclear. Germline V gives CDR1 DFQATT, CDR2 SNEGSKA (reference sequence). V was trimmed by 5 bases and J by 4 bases, leaving 3 bases between them. This CDR3 contains 11 residues.

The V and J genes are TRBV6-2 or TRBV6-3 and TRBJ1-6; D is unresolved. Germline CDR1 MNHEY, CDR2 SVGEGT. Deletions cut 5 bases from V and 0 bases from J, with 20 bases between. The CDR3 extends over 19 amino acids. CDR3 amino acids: CASSEVGSPLSSYNSPLHF. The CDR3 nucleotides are TGTGCCAGCAGTGAAGTGGGGTCCCCTCTGAGCTCCTATAATTCACCCCTCCACTTT.